The 32 T cell receptor beta chains presented below share a single source sample, sequenced in a study of regulatory T cells in long-lasting Graves disease. Relying on iRepertoire HTBI primers and Arm-PCR of CDR3 regions, the team built TCR beta libraries. From the multiplex PCR reads, TCRdb called clonotypes with MiXCR, one entry per CDR3 protein. The repertoire holds 250,000 to 300,000 distinct CDR3 sequences, with 20% to 25% as singletons. Specified time point: persistent/refractory GD, antithyroid drugs over 5 years with positive TRAb. Generation of the TCR library employed RNA extracted from PBMCs. The sequences come from peripheral blood mononuclear cells (PBMCs), collected when the disease was refractory, from a patient treated with antithyroid drugs. Source of these receptors: a female donor with Graves disease.

This clonotype appeared many times. The chain is built from TRBV28 and TRBJ2-7; 11 bases match TRBD1. The V and J ends lost 5 bases and 3 bases, in that order; junction bases with no gene match: 6. This CDR3 contains 15 residues. CDR1 and CDR2 from the germline V gene are MDHEN and SYDVKM. CDR3 residues: CASSEGTGGVYEQYF. In nucleotides, the CDR3 is TGTGCCAGCAGTGAAGGGACAGGGGGAGTCTACGAGCAGTACTTC.

This clonotype appeared once. The chain combines TRBV18 with TRBJ1-5; unclear D gene. Germline V gene data show CDR1 as KGHSH and CDR2 as LQKENI. There are 14 residues in the CDR3. With 1 base removed from V and 5 bases from J, the gap between germline ends came to 9 bases. CDR3 protein: CASSPRPEDQPQHF. The CDR3 DNA reads as TGTGCCAGCTCACCACGTCCCGAAGATCAGCCCCAGCATTTT. Full variable domain (missing parts from reference TRBV18 and TRBJ1-5): NAGVMQNPRHLVRRRGQEARLRCSPMKGHSHVYWYRQLPEEGLKFMVYLQKENIIDESGMPKERFSAEFPKEGPSILRIQQVVRGDSAAYFCASSPRPEDQPQHFGDGTRLSIL.

V gene TRBV7-3 combines with J gene TRBJ2-7; 10 bases line up with TRBD2. Germline values: CDR1 SGHTA, CDR2 FQGTGA. After removal of 3 bases from V and 2 bases from J, the junction contained 4 bases not matched to a gene. The CDR3 has 15 residues. CDR3 sequence: CASSFLAGVPYEQYF. In nucleotides, the CDR3 is TGTGCCAGCAGCTTTCTAGCGGGAGTTCCCTACGAGCAGTACTTC.

V usage is TRBV7-2 and J usage is TRBJ2-3, with D uncertain. Trimming pared 5 bases from V and 2 bases from J, leaving 20 bases between. Looked up from germline, CDR1 is SGHTA and CDR2 is FQGNSA. The CDR3 spans 17 residues. The CDR3 loop reads CASSTVGSLWATDTQYF. The CDR3 DNA reads TGTGCCAGCAGCACAGTAGGCTCGCTTTGGGCCACAGATACGCAGTATTTT.

This clonotype occurred once. The V call is TRBV5-1, the J call TRBJ2-7; the D gene is possibly TRBD1 (5 bases). From germline, CDR1 is SGHRS and CDR2 YFSETQ. The V end was cut by 0 bases, the J end by 5 bases, with 12 bases between. The CDR3 extends over 14 amino acids. This CDR3 is CASSLAERGHEQYF. The CDR3 DNA reads TGCGCCAGCAGCTTGGCAGAAAGGGGCCACGAGCAGTACTTC.

This clonotype was detected a few times. V usage is TRBV3-1 and J usage is TRBJ2-5, with TRBD1 as a possible D gene (5 bases). The length of the CDR3 is 16 residues. The V and J ends lost 2 bases and 2 bases respectively, with 15 bases between them. Germline V gene data show CDR1 as LGHDT and CDR2 as YNNKEL (reference sequence). The CDR3 sequence is CASSQFQGLGQETQYF. The CDR3 region has the DNA TGTGCCAGCAGCCAATTTCAGGGCTTGGGGCAAGAGACCCAGTACTTC.

Many counts were recorded for this clonotype. This chain joins TRBV18 and TRBJ1-2, with TRBD1 matching over 7 bases. Germline V gives CDR1 KGHSH, CDR2 LQKENI. The CDR3 loop spans 16 amino acids. The V and J ends lost 5 bases and 4 bases, in that order; junction bases with no gene match: 13. The CDR3 is CASSSSAGQSFYGYTF. The CDR3 DNA follows: TGTGCCAGCTCATCCTCAGCGGGACAGAGCTTCTATGGCTACACCTTC.

This clonotype has at least ten counts. The V and J genes are TRBV3-1 and TRBJ2-7; D is ambiguous. CDR1 and CDR2 (germline): LGHDT, YNNKEL (reference sequence). The CDR3 contains 13 residues. Deletions cut 4 bases from V and 6 bases from J, with 13 bases between. CDR3 residues: CASSRALGSEQYF. DNA of the CDR3: TGTGCCAGCAGCCGAGCTCTCGGCTCCGAGCAGTACTTC.

This clonotype was seen repeatedly, ten times or more. The CDR3 coding sequence is TGTGCCAGCAGCGGACAGGGGAATTCACCCCTCCACTTT. This encodes CASSGQGNSPLHF. The chain combines TRBV12-3 or TRBV12-4 with TRBJ1-6; the match to TRBD1 covers 9 bases. V lost 6 bases to trimming and J lost 7 bases; unmatched junction nucleotides: 1. CDR3 length: 13 residues.

The chain employs TRBV29-1 and TRBJ1-1, with D possibly matching TRBD1 (6 bases). Trimming removed 7 bases at V and 0 bases at J, with 12 bases between. Germline CDR1 SQVTM, CDR2 ANQGSEA. This CDR3 has 13 amino acids. CDR3 in DNA: TGCAGCGCACAGGGCCCCCTGAACACTGAAGCTTTCTTT. Its protein product is CSAQGPLNTEAFF.

This clonotype showed up many times. The genes are TRBV20-1 and TRBJ2-5; 8 bases map to TRBD2. Looked up from germline, CDR1 is DFQATT and CDR2 is SNEGSKA (reference sequence). V gave up 2 bases and J gave up 4 bases; unmatched junction bases: 9. CDR3 length: 15 amino acids. The CDR3 sequence is CSARKALAGGETQYF. CDR3 DNA sequence: TGCAGTGCTAGAAAGGCACTGGCGGGAGGAGAGACCCAGTACTTC.

V and J are TRBV19 and TRBJ1-2, with D perhaps TRBD1 (6 bases). From germline, CDR1 is LNHDA and CDR2 SQIVND (reference sequence). The CDR3 length is 13 residues. The V gene lost 6 bases and the J gene lost 2 bases, with 10 bases spanning the gap. The CDR3 is CASRGQSNYGYTF. CDR3 bases: TGTGCCAGTAGAGGACAGTCCAACTATGGCTACACCTTC. The whole variable domain, filled in from reference TRBV19 and TRBJ1-2, reads DGGITQSPKYLFRKEGQNVTLSCEQNLNHDAMYWYRQDPGQGLRLIYYSQIVNDFQKGDIAEGYSVSREKKESFPLTVTSAQKNPTAFYLCASRGQSNYGYTFGSGTRLTVV.

The chain recombines TRBV28 with TRBJ2-7; TRBD2 aligns across 7 bases. Germline V gene lookup returns CDR1 MDHEN and CDR2 SYDVKM. The CDR3 runs to 13 residues. V lost 6 bases, J lost 1 base, and 3 bases stayed unmatched. The CDR3 reads CASRKAGSYEQYF. In nucleotides, the CDR3 is TGTGCCAGCAGGAAAGCGGGATCCTACGAGCAGTACTTC.

The chain carries TRBV6-1 and TRBJ1-5; no clear D gene. CDR1 MNHNS and CDR2 SASEGT come from the germline V gene. CDR3 length: 13 residues. V gave up 7 bases and J gave up 7 bases, with 14 bases separating them. The CDR3: CASTPWVWQPQHF. As DNA, the CDR3 is TGTGCCAGCACCCCATGGGTCTGGCAGCCCCAGCATTTT.

This clonotype was picked up a small number of times. The genes are TRBV4-1 and TRBJ1-4, with D hard to call. Trimming stripped 0 bases from V and 7 bases from J, with 15 bases between. The germline gives CDR1 MGHRA, CDR2 YSYEKL. This CDR3 region has 16 residues. The DNA for the CDR3 is TGCGCCAGCAGCCAAGATGAGGCACAAGGGAGTGAAAAACTGTTTTTT. This translates into CASSQDEAQGSEKLFF.

The CDR3 bases are TGTGCCAGCAGTGAACAGGGATCCGGGGCCCAGTACTTC. It encodes CASSEQGSGAQYF. The V and J genes are TRBV12-3 or TRBV12-4 and TRBJ2-5, with a weak D call TRBD1 (6 bases). CDR3 length equals 13 residues. The germline V and J ends were trimmed by 5 bases and 9 bases, with 16 bases remaining between them.

Ten or more counts support this clonotype. The chain combines TRBV19 with TRBJ1-2; no firm D call. CDR1 and CDR2 (germline): LNHDA, SQIVND (reference sequence). Trimming took off 3 bases at V and 2 bases at J, with 16 bases between the two ends. The CDR3 consists of 16 residues. CDR3 residues: CASSISAFGVNYGYTF. The CDR3 coding sequence is TGTGCCAGTAGTATCTCAGCTTTCGGGGTGAACTATGGCTACACCTTC. Variable domain in full (rest from reference TRBV19 and TRBJ1-2): DGGITQSPKYLFRKEGQNVTLSCEQNLNHDAMYWYRQDPGQGLRLIYYSQIVNDFQKGDIAEGYSVSREKKESFPLTVTSAQKNPTAFYLCASSISAFGVNYGYTFGSGTRLTVV.

This clonotype came up a few times. The V gene is TRBV7-9, the J gene TRBJ2-2, with a tentative D call TRBD1 (5 bases). V was clipped by 5 bases and J by 6 bases, with 10 bases between them. Germline V gene lookup returns CDR1 SEHNR and CDR2 FQNEAQ (reference sequence). The CDR3 runs 13 residues. CDR3 nucleotides: TGTGCCAGCAGCACTCAGGGTTCCGGGGAGCTGTTTTTT. Amino acids: CASSTQGSGELFF.

The gene calls are TRBV27 and TRBJ2-5, with 7 bases fitting TRBD1. The CDR3 consists of 15 residues. Germline values: CDR1 MNHEY, CDR2 SMNVEV (reference sequence). Losses at the gene ends were 5 bases for V and 3 bases for J; bases not matched to a gene: 9. This CDR3 is CASSPGTDGEETQYF. As DNA, the CDR3 is TGTGCCAGCAGTCCCGGGACAGACGGAGAAGAGACCCAGTACTTC.

The V gene is TRBV29-1, the J gene TRBJ2-5; the D gene could be TRBD1 or TRBD2 (6 bases each). The CDR3 spans 14 residues. Between the trimmed V and J ends, which lost 2 bases and 5 bases, there was a span of 15 bases. CDR1 and CDR2 (germline): SQVTM, ANQGSEA. The CDR3 bases are TGCAGCGTTGAACCTGCAGGAGGGGGTGAGACCCAGTACTTC. Its translation: CSVEPAGGGETQYF.

V gene TRBV7-8 combines with J gene TRBJ2-2; D remains unclear. CDR1 is SGHVS and CDR2 is FQNEAQ in the germline V gene. CDR3 size: 16 residues. V was trimmed by 2 bases and J by 3 bases, leaving 13 bases between them. The CDR3 loop is CASSLRDLGDTGELFF. The CDR3 DNA follows: TGTGCCAGCAGCTTACGCGATTTAGGCGACACCGGGGAGCTGTTTTTT. Variable domain in full (rest from reference TRBV7-8 and TRBJ2-2): GAGVSQSPRYKVAKRGQDVALRCDPISGHVSLFWYQQALGQGPEFLTYFQNEAQLDKSGLPSDRFFAERPEGSVSTLKIQRTQQEDSAVYLCASSLRDLGDTGELFFGEGSRLTVL.

This clonotype was seen just once. A much larger clonotype is one base distant, so this may be a read error. This CDR3 is missing its conserved last phenylalanine or tryptophan, likely due to a read error. This chain connects TRBV6-2 or TRBV6-3 to TRBJ2-7; D might be TRBD1 (6 bases). The CDR3 loop spans 13 amino acids. Germline lookup yields CDR1 MNHEY and CDR2 SVGEGT. V dropped 5 bases and J dropped 2 bases, with 10 bases sitting between them. CDR3 residues: CASSDGQTYEQYL. In DNA form, the CDR3 reads TGTGCCAGCAGTGACGGACAGACCTACGAGCAGTACCTC.

V gene TRBV5-1 combines with J gene TRBJ2-2; 9 nucleotides match TRBD2. The V segment lost 4 bases and the J segment 5 bases; nucleotides outside the gene matches: 9. This CDR3 region has 16 residues. Germline CDR1 is SGHRS and CDR2 is YFSETQ. The CDR3 protein is CASSNSRAGGTGELFF. CDR3 sequence (DNA): TGCGCCAGCAGCAACTCGAGGGCGGGAGGGACCGGGGAGCTGTTTTTT.

The chain joins TRBV28 to TRBJ1-2; D gene unclear. The germline V gene has CDR1 MDHEN and CDR2 SYDVKM. Trimming removed 5 bases at V and 6 bases at J, with 16 bases between. The CDR3 length is 14 residues. CDR3 DNA: TGTGCCAGCAGTCCACGCGGGCCCTCCAATGGCTACACCTTC. As protein: CASSPRGPSNGYTF.

This clonotype appeared many times. This chain uses TRBV7-9 with TRBJ2-7, with TRBD1 identical over 9 bases. CDR1 and CDR2 from the germline V gene are SEHNR and FQNEAQ (reference sequence). The CDR3 spans 14 residues. Trimming removed 5 bases from V and 1 base from J; junction bases left unmatched: 3. CDR3 residues: CASSHGTGSYEQYF. Here the CDR3 DNA reads TGTGCCAGCAGCCACGGGACAGGGTCCTACGAGCAGTACTTC.

This clonotype occurred a few times. The J gene is TRBJ2-7, the V gene TRBV6-9; D may be TRBD1 or TRBD2 (5 bases each). Trimming pared 3 bases from V and 3 bases from J, leaving 15 bases between. Per germline, CDR1 MNHGY and CDR2 SVAAGI. The CDR3 consists of 15 residues. The CDR3, as DNA: TGTGCCAGCAGTTACGGCAGGGACGGGTACTACGAGCAGTACTTC. Translation: CASSYGRDGYYEQYF.

This sequence joins TRBV4-3 and TRBJ1-1; D is possibly TRBD1 (6 bases). From germline, CDR1 is LGHNA and CDR2 YSLEER. CDR3 length: 15 residues. Trimming cost V 8 bases and J 1 base, with 17 bases left between them. The CDR3 is CASRSTGLRNTEAFF. The DNA for the CDR3 is TGCGCCAGCCGAAGCACAGGGCTCCGGAACACTGAAGCTTTCTTT.

This clonotype occurred many times. The V call is TRBV7-2, the J call TRBJ1-1; D unclear. The germline V and J ends were trimmed by 5 bases and 2 bases, with 9 bases remaining between them. The CDR3 spans 13 residues. From germline, CDR1 is SGHTA and CDR2 FQGNSA. The CDR3: CASSVTFNTEAFF. CDR3 nucleotide sequence: TGTGCCAGCAGCGTGACATTTAACACTGAAGCTTTCTTT.

This clonotype has a count of ten or more. This rearrangement joins TRBV28 to TRBJ1-2; D not certain. V gave up 2 bases and J gave up 6 bases, with 7 bases separating them. The CDR3 has 12 residues. Germline assignment: CDR1 MDHEN and CDR2 SYDVKM. CDR3 nucleotides: TGTGCCAGCAGTTTACTAGATAATGGCTACACCTTC. Translated: CASSLLDNGYTF.

Points on this clonotype: A much larger clone sits a single nucleotide away, making a read error possible. Here the CDR3 omits its conserved ending phenylalanine or tryptophan, so a read error is the likely source. The V gene is TRBV28, the J gene TRBJ2-2, with TRBD1 matching 7 bases. Unmatched junction bases numbered 17, after V lost 6 bases and J lost 7 bases. The V gene's germline CDR1 is MDHEN and CDR2 SYDVKM. This CDR3 spans 17 amino acids. CDR3 protein: CASRSLPVGTVNGELFL. In DNA form, the CDR3 reads TGTGCCAGCAGGTCGCTACCGGTGGGGACAGTGAACGGGGAGCTGTTTCTT.

The chain links TRBV7-2 to TRBJ2-7; 9 nucleotides match TRBD2. The junction had 16 bases not matched to a gene; V was cut back by 5 bases and J by 2 bases. CDR1 and CDR2 from the germline V gene are SGHTA and FQGNSA. This CDR3 is built from 18 residues. The CDR3 reads CASSPHISGSVTAYEQYF. The DNA for the CDR3 is TGTGCCAGCAGCCCCCATATTAGCGGGAGTGTCACCGCCTACGAGCAGTACTTC.

The CDR3: CASSLGQGMINYGYTF. The DNA of the CDR3 is TGTGCCAGCAGCCTGGGACAGGGAATGATTAACTATGGCTACACCTTC. This chain uses TRBV5-5 with TRBJ1-2, with 9 bases matching TRBD1. The V and J ends lost 4 bases and 1 base, in that order; junction bases with no gene match: 8. Germline assignment: CDR1 SGHKS and CDR2 YYEKEE (reference sequence). The CDR3 covers 16 residues.